One and the same sample provided the 17 T cell receptor beta chains below, sequenced in a study of response to subunit inactivated influenza vaccine. TCRdb passed the RT-PCR reads through MiXCR, listing each CDR3 protein once. The sample lists some 180,000 distinct CDR3 sequences, approximately 9.2% occurring once. Material: non-naive T cells sorted from PBMCs, obtained on the day of vaccination. The receptors were sampled from a man aged 50-60 years who received an inactivated influenza vaccine.

This clonotype has more than one count but fewer than ten. The chain employs TRBV6-2 or TRBV6-3 and TRBJ2-2; D remains unclear. Looked up from germline, CDR1 is MNHEY and CDR2 is SVGEGT. V was cut by 7 bases and J by 1 base, with 7 bases left in between. CDR3 length: 13 residues. CDR3 sequence (DNA): TGTGCCAGCATATCGGAGAACACCGGGGAGCTGTTTTTT. It yields the protein CASISENTGELFF.

On this clonotype itself: One end of the junction fails to match germline, which may point to a read error. The J gene is TRBJ2-6, the V gene TRBV12-3 or TRBV12-4, with D uncertain. The CDR3 is made up of 19 amino acids. CDR3 nucleotide sequence: TGTGCCTGCAGTTTATTACATCTATGGTCTGGGGCTGGGGCCAACGTCCTGACTTTC. Protein: CACSLLHLWSGAGANVLTF.

A word on this clonotype: One end of the junction fails to match germline, which may point to a read error. The gene calls are TRBV6-2 or TRBV6-3 and TRBJ1-1, with a possible D match to TRBD1 (6 bases). Germline V CDR1 and CDR2: MNHEY, SVGEGT. The CDR3 totals 15 residues. CDR3 residues: CASSYSRGWGIEAFF. CDR3 sequence (DNA): TGTGCTAGCAGTTACTCGAGGGGGTGGGGCATTGAAGCTTTCTTT.

The V call is TRBV20-1, the J call TRBJ2-5, with 9 bases aligning to TRBD1. This CDR3 spans 16 amino acids. Trimming cost V 0 bases and J 2 bases; bases outside gene matches: 7. Germline values: CDR1 DFQATT, CDR2 SNEGSKA (reference sequence). CDR3 sequence reads: CSARDPGTGSQETQYF. The CDR3 region has the DNA TGCAGTGCTAGAGATCCTGGGACAGGGAGTCAAGAGACCCAGTACTTC.

The chain couples TRBV3-1 to TRBJ2-7, with unresolved D. The CDR3 has 16 amino acids. The germline V and J ends were trimmed by 1 base and 5 bases, with 18 bases remaining between them. Germline CDR1 is LGHDT and CDR2 is YNNKEL (reference sequence). CDR3 bases: TGTGCCAGCAGCCAAGTAGCTACCAAGGTACCCCACGAGCAGTACTTC. It codes for CASSQVATKVPHEQYF.

This clonotype was seen more than once but under ten times. This chain uses TRBV27 with TRBJ2-7, with D perhaps being TRBD1 or TRBD2 (5 bases each). V dropped 3 bases and J dropped 3 bases, with 9 bases sitting between them. Germline lookup yields CDR1 MNHEY and CDR2 SMNVEV (reference sequence). This CDR3 spans 13 amino acids. CDR3 amino acids: CASSFGTNYEQYF. In nucleotides, the CDR3 is TGTGCCAGCAGTTTTGGGACCAACTACGAGCAGTACTTC.

This clonotype was seen a handful of times. J is TRBJ1-2 and V is TRBV20-1, with D hard to call. V lost 6 bases to trimming and J lost 7 bases, with 15 bases between them. Germline values: CDR1 DFQATT, CDR2 SNEGSKA (reference sequence). The CDR3 consists of 12 residues. CDR3 in amino acids: CSAWTAVVGYTF. CDR3 in DNA: TGCAGTGCCTGGACGGCGGTCGTTGGCTACACCTTC.

This clonotype was observed many times. V and J are TRBV6-1 and TRBJ2-5, with D tentatively TRBD2 (6 bases). The V gene lost 3 bases and the J gene lost 1 base, with 12 bases spanning the gap. Germline V lookup: CDR1 MNHNS, CDR2 SASEGT. This CDR3 has 15 amino acids. The CDR3, as DNA: TGTGCCAGCAGTGACGGTGGGGGGACCCAAGAGACCCAGTACTTC. This encodes CASSDGGGTQETQYF.

This clonotype was found many times. The rearrangement uses TRBV27 and TRBJ2-7; 7 bases line up with TRBD1. The CDR3 is made up of 15 amino acids. Germline V gene lookup returns CDR1 MNHEY and CDR2 SMNVEV (reference sequence). Trimming took 5 bases from V and 5 from J; bases not matched to a gene: 12. CDR3 DNA: TGTGCCAGCAGTCACCCTAAGACAGGGTCGGACGAGCAGTACTTC. It yields the protein CASSHPKTGSDEQYF.

This chain links TRBV12-3 or TRBV12-4 with TRBJ2-7; 7 positions agree with TRBD1. After removal of 3 bases from V and 3 bases from J, the junction contained 5 bases not matched to a gene. The CDR3 covers 14 residues. The CDR3 region is CASSFRGQSYEQYF. The DNA of the CDR3 is TGTGCCAGCAGTTTCCGGGGACAGAGCTACGAGCAGTACTTC.

This clonotype has ten or more counts. This chain uses TRBV7-2 with TRBJ1-4; D gene ambiguous. This CDR3 comprises 14 residues. CDR1 SGHTA and CDR2 FQGNSA come from the germline V gene. V was clipped by 1 base and J by 8 bases, with 11 bases between them. In DNA, the CDR3 is TGTGCCAGCAGCTTAGTGGGAAGGCGCGAAAAACTGTTTTTT. Residues: CASSLVGRREKLFF.

This clonotype has at least ten counts. This chain joins TRBV7-8 and TRBJ2-3; maybe TRBD1 (6 bases). CDR1 and CDR2 (germline): SGHVS, FQNEAQ. The V and J ends lost 5 bases and 0 bases respectively, with 18 bases between them. This CDR3 spans 17 amino acids. CDR3 sequence: CASSALLRDTSTDTQYF. As DNA, the CDR3 is TGTGCCAGCAGCGCCCTACTCCGGGACACGAGCACAGATACGCAGTATTTT.

The sample holds a few counts of this clonotype. The V call is TRBV4-2, the J call TRBJ1-2; 7 bases are a match to TRBD1. CDR1 LGHNA and CDR2 YNFKEQ come from the germline V gene. This CDR3 contains 14 residues. Losses at the gene ends were 3 bases for V and 3 bases for J; bases not matched to a gene: 4. The CDR3 nucleotides read TGTGCCAGCAGCCATACGGGGACAGACTATGGCTACACCTTC. Its protein is CASSHTGTDYGYTF.

V gene TRBV20-1 combines with J gene TRBJ2-3; D is unresolved. CDR1 is DFQATT, CDR2 SNEGSKA, per germline (reference sequence). V was pared by 4 bases and J by 4 bases, with 6 bases between. CDR3 length equals 11 residues. CDR3 in amino acids: CSANGPDTQYF. In DNA form, the CDR3 reads TGCAGTGCTAATGGGCCAGATACGCAGTATTTT.

V is TRBV29-1 and J is TRBJ2-3, with 7 bases identical to TRBD2. Trimming removed 4 bases from V and 0 bases from J; junction bases left unmatched: 7. The CDR3 consists of 15 residues. Germline lookup yields CDR1 SQVTM and CDR2 ANQGSEA. The CDR3 coding sequence is TGCAGCGTTGGTCGTACTAGCGCCAGCACAGATACGCAGTATTTT. Residues: CSVGRTSASTDTQYF.

The rearrangement joins TRBV15 to TRBJ2-5; D is unresolved. CDR1 LNHNV and CDR2 YYDKDF come from the germline V gene (reference sequence). The V and J ends lost 5 bases and 1 base respectively, with 5 bases between them. There are 12 residues in the CDR3. CDR3 DNA: TGTGCCACCAGCCGCTTCCAAGAGACCCAGTACTTC. Amino acid sequence: CATSRFQETQYF.

At least ten counts were recorded for this clonotype. The chain couples TRBV5-1 to TRBJ2-1, with 10 bases lining up with TRBD2. V dropped 2 bases and J dropped 3; count of bases not matched to a gene: 11. Germline CDR1 reads SGHRS; CDR2 reads YFSETQ. The CDR3 sequence is 18 residues long. CDR3 sequence: CASSFGLAGAGGYNEQFF. CDR3 in DNA: TGCGCCAGCAGCTTTGGGCTAGCGGGAGCTGGGGGCTACAATGAGCAGTTCTTC.